The rows below give T cell receptor beta chains drawn from one sample of a study of T-cell reconstitution after alpha-beta-depleted transplantation in children. TCRdb processed the PCR reads anew with MiXCR; each CDR3 protein has one entry. The sample has about 370,000 distinct CDR3 sequences; around 20% are singletons. The material was PBMCs from the stem cell graft donor, obtained from the stem cell graft. These receptors were obtained from a human donor who donated a stem cell graft to a child with acute myeloid leukemia. Each CDR3 is given with its conserved first and last residue. D genes are given only for firm matches. Expanded clones get a size class; other rows say once, few or many, or leave the size out.

size: NA; V: TRBV4-1; D: TRBD1; length: 17; J: TRBJ2-1; DNA: TGCGCCAGCAGCCAAGATCCCGGACAGGCCTCCTACAATGAGCAGTTCTTC; CDR3: CASSQDPGQASYNEQFF
size: many; V: TRBV12-3/TRBV12-4; D: NA; length: 12; J: TRBJ2-5; DNA: TGTGCCAGCCGGGACATACAAGAGACCCAGTACTTC; CDR3: CASRDIQETQYF
size: once; V: TRBV5-1; D: NA; length: 14; J: TRBJ1-2; DNA: TGCGCCAGCAGCGATTCGGGGCCTAACTATGGCTACACCTTC; CDR3: CASSDSGPNYGYTF
size: NA; V: TRBV20-1; D: TRBD2; length: 13; J: TRBJ2-7; DNA: TGCAGTGCTAGGACTAGCGGGTACCACGAGCAGTACTTC; CDR3: CSARTSGYHEQYF
size: few; V: TRBV29-1; D: TRBD1; length: 15; J: TRBJ2-6; DNA: TGCAGCGTTGGACAGGGAAACTCTGGGGCCAACGTCCTGACTTTC; CDR3: CSVGQGNSGANVLTF
size: few; V: TRBV20-1; D: TRBD2; length: 15; J: TRBJ2-1; DNA: TGCAGTCCCAAGGCCAGGGTAGCGGGAGTTAATGAGCAGTTCTTC; CDR3: CSPKARVAGVNEQFF
size: NA; V: TRBV12-3/TRBV12-4; D: NA; length: 16; J: TRBJ2-3; DNA: TGTGCCAGCAGTTTAGGGACAAGGGCCACTGGGGATACGCAGTATTTT; CDR3: CASSLGTRATGDTQYF
size: few; V: TRBV4-1; D: NA; length: 17; J: TRBJ1-3; DNA: TGCGCCAGCAGCCAAGATCGGCGGACCCCCTCTGGAAACACCATATATTTT; CDR3: CASSQDRRTPSGNTIYF
size: NA; V: TRBV7-2; D: NA; length: 15; J: TRBJ1-2; DNA: TGTGCCAGCAGCTTACCTGGCCGGGGGCGTGATGGCTACACCTTC; CDR3: CASSLPGRGRDGYTF
size: few; V: TRBV12-3/TRBV12-4; D: NA; length: 14; J: TRBJ2-3; DNA: TGTGCCAGCAGTTTGTGGCCGATAAAGGATACGCAGTATTTT; CDR3: CASSLWPIKDTQYF
size: NA; V: TRBV5-5; D: NA; length: 15; J: TRBJ2-4; DNA: TGTGCCAGCAGCTTGCTCAGGGGAGCCAAAAACATTCAGTACTTC; CDR3: CASSLLRGAKNIQYF
size: NA; V: TRBV18; D: NA; length: 15; J: TRBJ1-1; DNA: TGTGCCAGCTCACCACCCCGGGCAGAGAACACTGAAGCTTTCTTT; CDR3: CASSPPRAENTEAFF
size: NA; V: TRBV15; D: NA; length: 15; J: TRBJ1-1; DNA: TGTGCCACCAGCAGAGATCTAGGAGGGAATACTGAAGCTTTCTTT; CDR3: CATSRDLGGNTEAFF
size: NA; V: TRBV20-1; D: TRBD2; length: 14; J: TRBJ2-7; DNA: TGCAGTGCTAGGGGACTAGCGGGAGGGAGGGAGCAGTACTTC; CDR3: CSARGLAGGREQYF
size: NA; V: TRBV24-1; D: NA; length: 14; J: TRBJ1-5; DNA: TGTGCCACCAGTGACCGGGACCTTTGGTCGGCCCAGCATTTT; CDR3: CATSDRDLWSAQHF
size: few; V: TRBV20-1; D: TRBD1; length: 13; J: TRBJ2-7; DNA: TGCAGTGCTAGAGCGTCAGGGGGTGAGGTGCAGTACTTC; CDR3: CSARASGGEVQYF
size: few; V: TRBV30; D: TRBD2; length: 15; J: TRBJ2-1; DNA: TGTGCCTGGGGAAAGAGACTAGCGGGGTATGATGAGCAGTTCTTC; CDR3: CAWGKRLAGYDEQFF
size: NA; V: TRBV9; D: TRBD1; length: 15; J: TRBJ2-2; DNA: TGTGCCAGCAGCGCCCGGGACAGACCCACCGGGGAGCTGTTTTTT; CDR3: CASSARDRPTGELFF
size: NA; V: TRBV4-3; D: NA; length: 17; J: TRBJ2-7; DNA: TGCGCCAGCAGCCAAACCTCGGCAGGGTTGGGTACCTACGAGCAGTACTTC; CDR3: CASSQTSAGLGTYEQYF
size: NA; V: TRBV9; D: TRBD1; length: 14; J: TRBJ1-5; DNA: TGTGCCAGCAGCGCACAGGGGACGGATCAGCCCCAGCATTTT; CDR3: CASSAQGTDQPQHF
size: many; V: TRBV29-1; D: NA; length: 14; J: TRBJ2-1; DNA: TGCAGTGGGGGGCCGGGACTACTAGCAACCGAGCAGTTCTTC; CDR3: CSGGPGLLATEQFF
size: NA; V: TRBV18; D: NA; length: 13; J: TRBJ2-5; DNA: TGTGCCAGCTCACCAGGGGAAGGGGAGACCCAGTACTTC; CDR3: CASSPGEGETQYF
size: many; V: TRBV2; D: NA; length: 14; J: TRBJ1-6; DNA: TGTGCCAGCAGACTCGGACGGAGGTATTCACCCCTCCACTTT; CDR3: CASRLGRRYSPLHF
size: many; V: TRBV10-3; D: NA; length: 16; J: TRBJ2-2; DNA: TGTGCCATCAGTGATAAGGGACTCGGACTCCCCGGGGAGCTGTTTTTT; CDR3: CAISDKGLGLPGELFF
size: NA; V: TRBV20-1; D: NA; length: 14; J: TRBJ2-3; DNA: TGCAGTGCTAGATACTTTCAAAGCACAGATACGCAGTATTTT; CDR3: CSARYFQSTDTQYF
size: NA; V: TRBV7-9; D: NA; length: 16; J: TRBJ1-3; DNA: TGTGCCAGCAGCTTCATGACAGGCGGCTCTGGAAACACCATATATTTT; CDR3: CASSFMTGGSGNTIYF
size: NA; V: TRBV5-1; D: TRBD2; length: 16; J: TRBJ2-1; DNA: TGCGCCAGCAGCCTGGAACTTCAGACTAGCGGCAATGAGCAGTTCTTC; CDR3: CASSLELQTSGNEQFF
size: few; V: TRBV21-1; D: NA; length: 14; J: TRBJ1-1; DNA: TGTGCCAGCAGCAAATATGGGGGGAACACTGAAGCTTTCTTT; CDR3: CASSKYGGNTEAFF
size: many; V: TRBV29-1; D: TRBD1; length: 13; J: TRBJ2-7; DNA: TGCAGCGTCAACCGGGACAGGGACCACGAGCAGTACTTC; CDR3: CSVNRDRDHEQYF
size: few; V: TRBV20-1; D: NA; length: 14; J: TRBJ2-7; DNA: TGCAGTGCTAGAGATCCCGGGGTTACCTACGAGCAGTACTTC; CDR3: CSARDPGVTYEQYF
size: few; V: TRBV6-5; D: TRBD1; length: 15; J: TRBJ1-2; DNA: TGTGCCAGCAGTTACGAGGGACAGCTTAACTATGGCTACACCTTC; CDR3: CASSYEGQLNYGYTF
size: NA; V: TRBV7-2; D: TRBD2; length: 16; J: TRBJ2-7; DNA: TGTGCCAGCAGCTTGTGGCTAGCGGGAGGGAACTACGAGCAGTACTTC; CDR3: CASSLWLAGGNYEQYF
size: few; V: TRBV12-3/TRBV12-4; D: TRBD1; length: 14; J: TRBJ1-3; DNA: TGTGCCAGCAGGGCGACAGGGAGTGGAAACACCATATATTTT; CDR3: CASRATGSGNTIYF
size: few; V: TRBV3-1; D: TRBD2; length: 17; J: TRBJ2-7; DNA: TGTGCCAGCAGCCATCTAAGGACTAGCGGGAGGGGCGGCGAGCAGTACTTC; CDR3: CASSHLRTSGRGGEQYF
size: NA; V: TRBV2; D: NA; length: 17; J: TRBJ2-2; DNA: TGTGCCAGCAGTAGTGGGAGGGGACAGAAGAACACCGGGGAGCTGTTTTTT; CDR3: CASSSGRGQKNTGELFF
size: NA; V: TRBV7-2; D: NA; length: 14; J: TRBJ2-3; DNA: TGTGCCAGCAGCTTAGGTTTCGAGCCAGATACGCAGTATTTT; CDR3: CASSLGFEPDTQYF
size: many; V: TRBV29-1; D: TRBD1; length: 16; J: TRBJ1-1; DNA: TGCAGCGTTGAGGGGCCAGGGGGCCTCATGAACACTGAAGCTTTCTTT; CDR3: CSVEGPGGLMNTEAFF
size: NA; V: TRBV18; D: NA; length: 15; J: TRBJ1-1; DNA: TGTGCCAGCTCACTTTCCGGGGCAGTGAACACTGAAGCTTTCTTT; CDR3: CASSLSGAVNTEAFF
size: few; V: TRBV20-1; D: TRBD1; length: 14; J: TRBJ2-1; DNA: TGCAGTGCTGGACAGGGACAGGGGGCAAATGAGCAGTTCTTC; CDR3: CSAGQGQGANEQFF
size: few; V: TRBV19; D: NA; length: 14; J: TRBJ2-1; DNA: TGTGCCAGTAGTGACAGGTCAGGCGGGAATGAGCAGTTCTTC; CDR3: CASSDRSGGNEQFF
size: many; V: TRBV5-1; D: NA; length: 15; J: TRBJ2-2; DNA: TGCGCCAGCAGCTCCGACAGTTTCAACACCGGGGAGCTGTTTTTT; CDR3: CASSSDSFNTGELFF